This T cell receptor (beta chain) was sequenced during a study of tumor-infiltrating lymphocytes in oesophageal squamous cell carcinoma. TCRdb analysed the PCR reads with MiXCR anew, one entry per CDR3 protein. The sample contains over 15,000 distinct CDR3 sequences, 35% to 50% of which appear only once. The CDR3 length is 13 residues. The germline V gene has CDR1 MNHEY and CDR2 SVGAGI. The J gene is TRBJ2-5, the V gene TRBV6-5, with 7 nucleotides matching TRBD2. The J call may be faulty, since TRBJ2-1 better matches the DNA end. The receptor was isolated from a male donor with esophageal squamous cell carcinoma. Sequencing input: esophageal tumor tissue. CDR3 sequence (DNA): TGTGCCAGCATCCTTCGGGGGGACAATGAGCAGTTCTTC. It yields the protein CASILRGDNEQFF.